This TCR beta chain was sequenced for a study of blood T cell repertoires in COVID-19. Study overall: PBMCs, B-cell-depleted T cells, or T cells were the source of the cDNA or gDNA that made up the material.

V was trimmed by 6 bases and J by 5 bases, leaving 9 bases between them. Germline CDR1 MNHEY, CDR2 SVGAGI. The CDR3 extends over 12 amino acids. The cohort comprised adults aged about 18 to 90 years residing in about two dozen US areas. Exposed enrollees encountered a COVID-19 case at some point within 2 weeks before study entry. TCRdb's copy holds only in-frame clones and misses some; the assay was immunoSEQ multiplex PCR. The profile shows more than 300,000 clones, more than 90% of them singletons. Specimen: PBMCs or T cells enriched from blood (not recorded which). The chain couples TRBV6-5 to TRBJ2-3; no reliable D call. The receptor was derived from a woman aged 25 to 45 who had been exposed to COVID-19. This CDR3 reads CASRSTQDTQYF. CDR3 DNA sequence: TGTGCCAGCAGGTCAACTCAAGATACGCAGTATTTT.